A single sample is the source of the 5 T cell receptor beta chains below, sequenced in a study of CXCR3-negative and CXCR3-positive naive CD8 T cells. No antigens are known for them. 5' RACE with UMI labels generated the TRB cDNA libraries. TCRdb derives one entry per CDR3 protein from the 5' RACE reads, leaving out DNA. Its table records under 150,000 distinct CDR3 sequences. Findings of the study overall: Naive cells that were CXCR3-positive had more hydrophobic TRB CDR3s (compared with CXCR3-negative naive cells).

Material: naive CXCR3+ CD8+ T cells from blood. Subset: CD45RO-CCR7+CD27+CD95- naive CD8+ T cells expressing CXCR3 (TNR3+). The receptors were sampled from a human donor in good health. Some clones in this sample may be carry-over from other donors' samples.

The rearrangement uses TRBV7-8 and TRBJ2-7; with no DNA, the TCRdb D assignment of TRBD1 cannot be verified. CDR1 is SGHVS, CDR2 FQNEAQ, per germline. The CDR3 runs 13 residues. CDR3: CASSRQGSYEQYF.

The V gene is TRBV7-3, the J gene TRBJ1-1. Germline CDR1 reads SGHTA; CDR2 reads FQGTGA. The CDR3 has 13 residues. CDR3 amino acids: CASSLRVDTEAFF.

The V call is TRBV29-1, the J call TRBJ1-5; TCRdb's assignment of TRBD1 cannot be checked, as there is no DNA. Germline lookup yields CDR1 SQVTM and CDR2 ANQGSEA. This CDR3 is 14 amino acids long. The CDR3 spells CSVETGGFNQPQHF.

This chain connects TRBV12-3 or TRBV12-4 to TRBJ1-2; TCRdb's assignment of TRBD1 cannot be checked, as there is no DNA. CDR3 length: 13 residues. The chain's CDR3 is CASSPTVTYGYTF.

The V gene is TRBV29-1, the J gene TRBJ2-7; TCRdb's D call of TRBD1 is untestable without DNA. This CDR3 spans 13 amino acids. CDR1 is SQVTM and CDR2 is ANQGSEA in the germline V gene. The chain's CDR3 is CSVDGGDTYEQYF.